What follows is one T cell receptor (beta chain) and its context. These data originate in a study of blood T cell repertoires in COVID-19. Study at large: Acute and convalescent COVID-19 specimens originated in the United States, Italy and Spain. The cDNA or gDNA used as material had been derived from T cells, B-cell-depleted T cells, or PBMCs.

Authors' analysis steps: Counts of nucleated cells, estimated from reference gene primer amplification, were obtained. Assay: immunoSEQ multiplex PCR; the TCRdb copy retains only in-frame clones and omits some. V and J calls and clone size are as listed in that table; D and trimming were resolved from the DNA. The sample yields just under 85,000 clones, roughly 86% seen once. This sequence was found in an older man with active or convalescent COVID-19. Specimen: peripheral blood.

CDR3 protein: CASSLGGSGGETQYF. CDR3 coding DNA: TGTGCCAGCAGCTTAGGGGGTTCAGGAGGGGAGACCCAGTACTTC. This sequence joins TRBV11-2 and TRBJ2-5; D perhaps matches TRBD2 (6 bases). The CDR3 is made up of 15 amino acids. The V end lost 1 base, the J end lost 5 bases, and 14 bases lay between the germline ends. Germline-derived CDR1 and CDR2 are SGHAT and FQNNGV.